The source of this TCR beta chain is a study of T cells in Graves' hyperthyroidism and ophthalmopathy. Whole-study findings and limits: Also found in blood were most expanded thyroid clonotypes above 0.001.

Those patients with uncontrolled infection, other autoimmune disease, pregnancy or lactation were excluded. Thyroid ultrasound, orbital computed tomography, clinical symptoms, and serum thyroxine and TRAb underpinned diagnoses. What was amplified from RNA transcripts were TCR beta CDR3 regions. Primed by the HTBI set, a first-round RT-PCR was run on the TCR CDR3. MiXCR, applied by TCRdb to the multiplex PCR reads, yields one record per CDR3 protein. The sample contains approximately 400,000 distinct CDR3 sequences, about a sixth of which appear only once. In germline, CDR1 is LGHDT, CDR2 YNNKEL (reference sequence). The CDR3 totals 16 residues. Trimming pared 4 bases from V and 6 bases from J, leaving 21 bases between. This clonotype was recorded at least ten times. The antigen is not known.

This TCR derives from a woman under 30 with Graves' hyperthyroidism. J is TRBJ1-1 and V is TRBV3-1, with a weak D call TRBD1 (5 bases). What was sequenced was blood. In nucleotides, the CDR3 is TGTGCCAGCAGCCGAACCTTGGGAGGCCTGGGGGCTGAAGCTTTCTTT. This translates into CASSRTLGGLGAEAFF.